The 26 T cell receptor beta chains presented below share a single source sample, sequenced in a study of tissue T cells after allogeneic stem cell transplantation. The time point was: mouse harvest day 14 after allogeneic transplant. Tail vein injection delivered 10^7 T-cell-depleted bone marrow cells and 10^6 splenic CD5+ T cells. The protocol was immunoSEQ multiplex PCR, while the TCRdb copy is restricted to in-frame clones and leaves out a portion. The table shows around 2,000 clones, with around 50% occurring only once. The sequencing input was gut tissue. The receptors derive from a female BALB/c mouse given C57BL/6 T cells with graft-versus-host disease after an allogeneic hematopoietic cell transplant.

This clone was observed a few times. Gene labels here are mouse ones. The CDR3 end falls 1 residue outside the read, so it is completed with the germline J gene. The chain couples TRBV12-1 to TRBJ2-4; 8 bases line up with TRBD2. CDR1 is SGHSN, CDR2 HYEKVE, per germline. The CDR3 loop spans 13 amino acids. Trimming at V came to 4 bases and at J to 4 bases, leaving 3 bases not matched to a gene. The sequenced CDR3 bases are TGTGCCAGCTCCTGGACTGGGAAAAACACCTTGTAC. Residues: CASSWTGKNTLY. The entire CDR3 is CASSWTGKNTLYF. Using reference TRBV12-1 and TRBJ2-4 for the parts outside the CDR3, the full variable domain is DSGVVQSPRHIIKEKGGRSVLTCIPISGHSNVVWYQQTLGKELKFLIQHYEKVERDKGFLPSRFSVQQFDDYHSEMNMSALELEDSAMYFCASSWTGKNTLYFGAGTRLSVL.

To note about this clone: Genes here carry mouse names. The read terminates 1 residue ahead of where the CDR3 ends, so the germline J gene completes it. The chain has TRBV29 and TRBJ2-7, with D perhaps TRBD2 (7 bases). Germline CDR1 and CDR2: MSHET and SYDVDS. V shed 3 bases and J shed 6 bases, with 9 bases lying between them. The CDR3 runs to 12 residues. CDR3: CASSLRGGEQYF. Incomplete CDR3 DNA: TGTGCTAGCAGTTTGAGGGGGGGTGAACAGTAC. Drawing the rest from reference TRBV29 and TRBJ2-7, the complete variable domain is DMKVTQMPRYLIKRMGENVLLECGQDMSHETMYWYRQDPGLGLQLIYISYDVDSNSEGDIPKGYRVSRKKREHFSLILDSAKTNQTSVYFCASSLRGGEQYFGPGTRLTVL.

A note on this clone: These gene names are mouse names. From the germline J gene comes the end of the CDR3, since the read stops 1 residue before it. The rearrangement joins TRBV26 to TRBJ1-4; D is undetermined. The V and J ends lost 4 bases and 5 bases respectively, with 5 bases between them. This CDR3 contains 12 residues. Germline CDR1 KGHPV, CDR2 FQNQEV (reference sequence). The covered CDR3 bases are TGTGCCAGCAGTCCGGGGAACGAAAGATTATTT. This gives the protein CASSPGNERLF. The whole CDR3 region reads CASSPGNERLFF.

Points on this clone: Mouse gene names apply. The sequence runs out 1 residue before the end of the CDR3; the remainder is reconstructed from the germline J gene. The chain couples TRBV26 to TRBJ2-2, with D possibly matching TRBD1 (5 bases). Germline V gene data show CDR1 as KGHPV and CDR2 as FQNQEV (reference sequence). CDR3 length: 14 amino acids. V was shortened by 2 bases and J by 2 bases, with 6 bases between the two germline ends. CDR3 DNA, as far as it was read: TGTGCCAGCAGTCTGGGACACAACACCGGGCAGCTCTAC. Translated: CASSLGHNTGQLY. In full, the CDR3 is CASSLGHNTGQLYF.

This clone was counted a few times. Gene labels here are mouse ones. The CDR3 bases that were read are TGTGCCAGCAGCTTGGGACTGGGGGGACGGAGTGCAGAAACGCTGTAT. Amino acid sequence: CASSLGLGGRSAETLY. The CDR3, in full, reads CASSLGLGGRSAETLYF. The gene calls are TRBV3 and TRBJ2-3; TRBD2 aligns across 12 bases. Sequencing ends 1 residue short of the CDR3 end; the germline J gene provides the rest. The CDR3 spans 17 residues. V trimming: 3 bases; J trimming: 0 bases; junction bases outside the gene matches: 4. Germline V gene sequence: CDR1 SNHLY, CDR2 FYNGKV (reference sequence).

Points on this clone: Gene names and germline match the mouse. The read ends 1 residue early relative to the CDR3; the germline J gene fills the gap. The gene calls are TRBV3 and TRBJ1-2; 10 bases fit TRBD1. This CDR3 has 14 amino acids. With V trimmed by 1 base and J by 4 bases, 0 bases remained unmatched. Looked up from germline, CDR1 is SNHLY and CDR2 is FYNGKV (reference sequence). The CDR3 protein is CASSLGTGGSDYTF. The sequenced part of the CDR3 DNA is TGTGCCAGCAGCTTAGGGACAGGGGGCTCCGACTACACC.

With regard to this clone: The gene symbols are mouse symbols. Read sequence stops 1 residue before the CDR3 end, and the germline J gene provides the missing end. The rearrangement joins TRBV13-2 to TRBJ1-3; TRBD1 is a possible D gene (5 bases). The germline V gene has CDR1 NNHNN and CDR2 SYGAGS (reference sequence). The CDR3 is 14 amino acids. Trimming took 2 bases from V and 2 from J, leaving 8 bases between them. The CDR3 protein is CASGEGRAGNTLYF. The part of the CDR3 DNA that was read is TGTGCCAGCGGTGAGGGCAGGGCTGGAAATACGCTCTAT.

A note on this clone: Germline and genes here are mouse. The read falls 1 residue short of the CDR3 end, and the missing part is taken from the germline J gene. The chain carries TRBV2 and TRBJ1-1; 7 nucleotides match TRBD1. The J segment lost 5 bases and the V segment lost 3 bases, leaving 3 bases of the junction unmatched. This CDR3 is 13 amino acids long. The V gene's germline CDR1 is LGHNA and CDR2 YSYQKL. The sequenced part of the CDR3 DNA is TGTGCCAGCAGCCACAACAGGGGAACAGAAGTCTTC. This sequence encodes CASSHNRGTEVF. The whole CDR3 region reads CASSHNRGTEVFF.

With regard to this clone: The listed genes are named as in mouse. The read falls 1 residue short of the CDR3 end, and the missing part is taken from the germline J gene. The rearrangement joins TRBV2 to TRBJ1-4; 9 nucleotides align to TRBD1. The germline CDR1 and CDR2 sequences are LGHNA and YSYQKL. This CDR3 is 16 amino acids long. J was trimmed by 0 bases and V by 2 bases; bases with no gene match: 1. The CDR3 is CASSQRTGVSNERLFF. The sequenced CDR3 bases are TGTGCCAGCAGCCAAAGGACAGGGGTTTCCAACGAAAGATTATTT.

To note about this clone: Mouse names are used for the genes. Coverage ceases 1 residue before the CDR3 finishes, and the germline J gene fills in the end. This chain joins TRBV26 and TRBJ1-3; 8 nucleotides agree with TRBD1. After removal of 6 bases from V and 0 bases from J, the junction contained 4 bases not matched to a gene. Germline CDR1 and CDR2: KGHPV and FQNQEV (reference sequence). The CDR3 extends over 15 amino acids. CDR3 sequence: CASRPTGGSGNTLYF. CDR3 bases read: TGTGCCAGCAGGCCTACAGGGGGTTCTGGAAATACGCTCTAT.

This clone was counted only a few times. All gene names here are mouse names. The read stops 1 residue short of the end of the CDR3; the missing end is completed from the germline J gene. This sequence joins TRBV31 and TRBJ2-7; no clear D gene. This CDR3 is built from 15 residues. Between the trimmed V and J ends, which lost 0 bases and 0 bases, there was a span of 12 bases. Germline CDR1 and CDR2: GKSSPN and SITVG. The CDR3 is CAWSLRGRSSYEQYF. The DNA read from the CDR3 is TGTGCCTGGAGTCTACGAGGCAGGAGCTCCTATGAACAGTAC.

Points on this clone: Gene and germline names: mouse. Sequencing ends 1 residue short of the CDR3 end; the germline J gene provides the rest. V and J are TRBV12-2 and TRBJ2-5, with a weak D call TRBD1 (6 bases). The CDR3 length is 14 residues. V was clipped by 4 bases and J by 0 bases, with 10 bases between them. Germline lookup yields CDR1 SGHLS and CDR2 HYDKME. The part of the CDR3 DNA that was read is TGTGCCAGCTCCCGGACAGATAACCAAGACACCCAGTAC. It is translated as CASSRTDNQDTQY. The CDR3 reads in full as CASSRTDNQDTQYF. Based on the CDR3 plus reference TRBV12-2 and TRBJ2-5, the full variable domain is NSGVVQSPRYIIKGKGERSILKCIPISGHLSVAWYQQTQGQELKFFIQHYDKMERDKGNLPSRFSVQQFDDYHSEMNMSALELEDSAVYFCASSRTDNQDTQYFGPGTRLLVL.

This clone was seen a few times. Gene labels here are mouse ones. From the germline J gene comes the end of the CDR3, since the read stops 1 residue before it. The genes are TRBV26 and TRBJ2-7; 11 nucleotides match TRBD1. Germline V CDR1 and CDR2: KGHPV, FQNQEV (reference sequence). This CDR3 contains 13 residues. Trimming took 4 bases from V and 7 from J; bases not matched to a gene: 3. The CDR3 here is CASSRDRGGEQYF. The DNA read from the CDR3 is TGTGCCAGCAGTCGGGACAGGGGGGGGGAACAGTAC. Complete variable domain (other parts from reference TRBV26 and TRBJ2-7): NSKVIQTPRYLVKGQGQKAKMRCIPEKGHPVVFWYQQNKNNEFKFLINFQNQEVLQQIDMTEKRFSAECPSNSPCSLEIQSSEAGDSALYLCASSRDRGGEQYFGPGTRLTVL.

Comment on this clone: Gene names denote mouse genes. The read halts 1 residue ahead of the CDR3 end, with the missing end drawn from the germline J gene. V is TRBV26 and J is TRBJ2-5, with D tentatively TRBD1 (6 bases). The CDR3 is 13 residues long. V lost 2 bases to trimming and J lost 4 bases, with 7 bases between them. CDR1 is KGHPV, CDR2 FQNQEV, per germline (reference sequence). The CDR3 DNA, read in part, is TGTGCCAGCAGTCTGGGACAGAAAGACACCCAGTAC. Translated: CASSLGQKDTQY. The entire CDR3 sequence reads CASSLGQKDTQYF.

By its share, this clone is medium-sized. Gene names are mouse gene names. The read ends 1 residue before the CDR3 terminus; that terminus is restored from the germline J gene. The rearrangement uses TRBV26 and TRBJ1-3, with 7 bases lining up with TRBD1. In germline, CDR1 is KGHPV, CDR2 FQNQEV (reference sequence). CDR3 length: 16 amino acids. The V and J ends lost 0 bases and 0 bases, in that order; junction bases with no gene match: 2. Partial CDR3 DNA: TGTGCCAGCAGTCTGTCAGGACAGGATTCTGGAAATACGCTCTAT. Encoded protein: CASSLSGQDSGNTLY. The whole CDR3 is CASSLSGQDSGNTLYF.

This clone was seen a handful of times. Mouse names are used for the genes. The CDR3 goes on 1 residue after the read ends, and that part is filled in from the germline J gene. The chain couples TRBV23 to TRBJ2-5; whether TRBD1, the table's D call, matches the DNA was not checked. The CDR3 loop spans 13 amino acids. Germline values: CDR1 KGHTA, CDR2 FQNQQP. The part of the CDR3 DNA that was read is TGCTCCAGCAGTCCAGGACAACAAGACACCCAGTAC. It yields the protein CSSSPGQQDTQY. The whole CDR3 region reads CSSSPGQQDTQYF.

On this clone itself: All gene names here are mouse names. The read finishes 1 residue shy of the CDR3 end, and the germline J gene is used to complete it. The rearrangement joins TRBV26 to TRBJ2-4, with no clear D. Germline V CDR1 and CDR2: KGHPV, FQNQEV (reference sequence). The ends were cut back, 3 bases at V and 0 bases at J, with 7 bases in the middle. The length of the CDR3 is 14 residues. The sequenced part of the CDR3 DNA is TGTGCCAGCAGTCTCTCGGGTAGTCAAAACACCTTGTAC. It is translated as CASSLSGSQNTLY. The CDR3, in full, reads CASSLSGSQNTLYF.

On this clone itself: The germline and genes are mouse ones. The read gets to within 1 residue of the CDR3 end, and the germline J gene fills in the rest. The gene calls are TRBV26 and TRBJ2-5, with TRBD1 matching over 10 bases. With V trimmed by 6 bases and J by 6 bases, 6 bases remained unmatched. The CDR3 sequence is 14 residues long. Germline CDR1 reads KGHPV; CDR2 reads FQNQEV (reference sequence). The CDR3 reads CASSTGTGVDTQYF. The CDR3 bases that were read are TGTGCCAGCAGCACCGGGACAGGGGTTGACACCCAGTAC.

This clone was seen a few times. Gene names are the mouse ones. The read terminates 1 residue ahead of where the CDR3 ends, so the germline J gene completes it. The J gene is TRBJ1-4, the V gene TRBV13-3; D uncertain. CDR1 is NNHDY and CDR2 is SYVADS in the germline V gene. This CDR3 spans 15 amino acids. Trimming left V 0 bases short and J 0 bases short, with 6 bases between. CDR3 DNA (partial): TGTGCCAGCAGTGATGCACCAGTTTCCAACGAAAGATTATTT. This codes for CASSDAPVSNERLF. The CDR3 reads in full as CASSDAPVSNERLFF.

Comment on this clone: Germline and genes: mouse. Read data end 1 residue before the CDR3 end; the end is taken from the germline J gene. The chain uses TRBV21 and TRBJ2-2; 8 bases map to TRBD2. TRBV21 counts as an open reading frame of uncertain function. The CDR3 is 17 residues long. V shed 0 bases and J 0 bases; nucleotides not matched to a gene: 3. Partial CDR3 DNA: TGTGCTAGCAGTCAATCGGGGGGGGCGCCAAACACCGGGCAGCTCTAC. Amino acid sequence: CASSQSGGAPNTGQLY. The full CDR3 sequence reads CASSQSGGAPNTGQLYF.

This clone qualifies as large. Gene names denote mouse genes. The sequence runs out 1 residue before the end of the CDR3; the remainder is reconstructed from the germline J gene. The rearrangement uses TRBV26 and TRBJ1-2; 10 bases line up with TRBD1. CDR3 size: 14 residues. Trimming removed 4 bases from V and 4 bases from J; junction bases left unmatched: 3. Germline lookup yields CDR1 KGHPV and CDR2 FQNQEV (reference sequence). CDR3 DNA (partial): TGTGCCAGCAGTCACGGACAGGGGGGCTCCGACTACACC. Translated, it gives CASSHGQGGSDYT. The full CDR3 sequence reads CASSHGQGGSDYTF.

A note on this clone: Mouse gene names apply. The CDR3 goes on 1 residue after the read ends, and that part is filled in from the germline J gene. The rearrangement links TRBV23 to TRBJ1-1. Germline V CDR1 and CDR2: KGHTA, FQNQQP. The CDR3 runs 13 residues. CDR3 DNA, as far as it was read: TGCTCCAGCAGTCAATCGAGGGAGTCAGAAGTCTTC. Protein: CSSSQSRESEVF. The entire CDR3 reads CSSSQSRESEVFF.

This clone was picked up a small number of times. The germline and genes are mouse ones. The missing CDR3 end, 1 residue past where the read stops, is filled in from the germline J gene. The J gene is TRBJ2-2, the V gene TRBV24; TRBD1 matches 7 bases. Germline CDR1 reads KGHTA; CDR2 reads FRNEEI. V shed 4 bases, J shed 0 bases, and the junction held 5 bases outside the gene matches. The CDR3 consists of 16 residues. The DNA read from the CDR3 is TGTGCCAGCAGTCCCGACAGGGAAGCAAACACCGGGCAGCTCTAC. This translates into CASSPDREANTGQLY. The full CDR3 protein reads CASSPDREANTGQLYF.

In regard to this clone: Genes and germline are mouse. The read finishes 1 residue shy of the CDR3 end, and the germline J gene is used to complete it. The chain combines TRBV3 with TRBJ1-1, with 7 bases fitting TRBD1. The CDR3 length is 14 residues. Germline assignment: CDR1 SNHLY and CDR2 FYNGKV (reference sequence). Trimming took 5 bases from V and 0 from J; bases not matched to a gene: 3. The CDR3 region is CASSRQGANTEVFF. CDR3 bases read: TGTGCCAGCAGCAGACAGGGTGCAAACACAGAAGTCTTC.

In the case of this clone: Gene names denote mouse genes. The read ends 1 residue early relative to the CDR3; the germline J gene fills the gap. The chain recombines TRBV3 with TRBJ1-2; 7 nucleotides agree with TRBD1. This CDR3 comprises 14 residues. CDR1 and CDR2 (germline): SNHLY, FYNGKV (reference sequence). The V gene end was trimmed by 5 bases and the J gene end by 0 bases; junction bases not matched to a gene: 3. The covered CDR3 bases are TGTGCCAGCAGCCGACAGGGAGCAAACTCCGACTACACC. Its protein is CASSRQGANSDYT. The whole CDR3 region reads CASSRQGANSDYTF.

About this clone itself: Germline and genes: mouse. The read gets to within 1 residue of the CDR3 end, and the germline J gene fills in the rest. This sequence joins TRBV26 and TRBJ1-1; 7 nucleotides agree with TRBD1. The CDR3 length is 14 residues. The V gene's germline CDR1 is KGHPV and CDR2 FQNQEV (reference sequence). V trimming: 0 bases; J trimming: 3 bases; junction bases outside the gene matches: 1. The CDR3: CASSLSGGDTEVFF. CDR3 DNA, as far as it was read: TGTGCCAGCAGTCTGTCAGGGGGCGACACAGAAGTCTTC.